Listed below are T cell receptor beta chains from one sample, sequenced in a study of regulatory T cells in long-lasting Graves disease. TCRdb used MiXCR to reprocess the multiplex PCR reads, holding one entry per CDR3 protein. This table has around 500,000 distinct CDR3 sequences, about 16% appearing once. These records were also assigned to another study, of T cells in Graves' hyperthyroidism and ophthalmopathy.

Sample: peripheral blood mononuclear cells (PBMCs), taken at new diagnosis, from a patient treated with antithyroid drugs. The receptors derive from a woman aged 40-65 years with Graves disease. The CDR3 runs from the conserved cysteine through the conserved F or W. Fields, in order: clone size, J gene, V gene, CDR3 protein. Expanded clones are given a class, and other clones once, few, many or no size at all.

clone size: -; J gene: TRBJ2-1; V gene: TRBV6-1; CDR3 protein: CASRDRVTYNEQFF
clone size: many; J gene: TRBJ2-2; V gene: TRBV7-3; CDR3 protein: CASSPRGTRTGELFF
clone size: few; J gene: TRBJ2-5; V gene: TRBV19; CDR3 protein: CASSKSGQGIETQYF
clone size: many; J gene: TRBJ1-2; V gene: TRBV10-3; CDR3 protein: CAINPGTTYGYTF
clone size: many; J gene: TRBJ2-7; V gene: TRBV20-1; CDR3 protein: CSAWGTAYEQYF
clone size: many; J gene: TRBJ1-1; V gene: TRBV5-1; CDR3 protein: CASRLGMNTEAFF
clone size: many; J gene: TRBJ1-2; V gene: TRBV12-3/TRBV12-4; CDR3 protein: CASSFLGVGYTF
clone size: many; J gene: TRBJ2-2; V gene: TRBV12-3/TRBV12-4; CDR3 protein: CAGGRAGELFF
clone size: many; J gene: TRBJ2-3; V gene: TRBV28; CDR3 protein: CASSLEGTGMIGTQYF
clone size: -; J gene: TRBJ1-2; V gene: TRBV5-1; CDR3 protein: CASSHPAIGGGSYGYTF
clone size: -; J gene: TRBJ2-7; V gene: TRBV2; CDR3 protein: CASSPGSLYEQYF
clone size: many; J gene: TRBJ1-2; V gene: TRBV7-6; CDR3 protein: CASSLDSGGYGYTF
clone size: once; J gene: TRBJ1-6; V gene: TRBV10-3; CDR3 protein: CASSDLGGGNSPLHF
clone size: many; J gene: TRBJ1-1; V gene: TRBV6-2/TRBV6-3; CDR3 protein: CASSYPQQGEAFF
clone size: many; J gene: TRBJ2-7; V gene: TRBV3-1; CDR3 protein: CASSQAGGSYEQYF
clone size: -; J gene: TRBJ1-5; V gene: TRBV6-2/TRBV6-3; CDR3 protein: CASSIMTGAGQPQHF
clone size: many; J gene: TRBJ2-3; V gene: TRBV6-2/TRBV6-3; CDR3 protein: CASSRPPGTGMDTQYF
clone size: few; J gene: TRBJ2-5; V gene: TRBV27; CDR3 protein: CASSQNPLGGGGETQYF
clone size: -; J gene: TRBJ2-1; V gene: TRBV19; CDR3 protein: CACRDRGINEQFF
clone size: few; J gene: TRBJ1-4; V gene: TRBV12-3/TRBV12-4; CDR3 protein: CASTGGQFNEKLFF
clone size: many; J gene: TRBJ1-2; V gene: TRBV12-3/TRBV12-4; CDR3 protein: CASSLMGGFTYGYTF
clone size: few; J gene: TRBJ2-7; V gene: TRBV30; CDR3 protein: CAWSLSPLDGEQYF
clone size: few; J gene: TRBJ1-6; V gene: TRBV11-2; CDR3 protein: CASSLVPGPHNSPLHF
clone size: many; J gene: TRBJ1-1; V gene: TRBV7-8; CDR3 protein: CASSLAGTYAEAFF
clone size: many; J gene: TRBJ2-1; V gene: TRBV10-2; CDR3 protein: CASSLAGVYNEQFF
clone size: many; J gene: TRBJ1-5; V gene: TRBV18; CDR3 protein: CASSYGRTGGGNQPQHF
clone size: many; J gene: TRBJ2-7; V gene: TRBV11-2; CDR3 protein: CASSSSLGDEQYF
clone size: many; J gene: TRBJ1-3; V gene: TRBV11-2; CDR3 protein: CASSLVRTPRANTIYF
clone size: -; J gene: TRBJ1-2; V gene: TRBV28; CDR3 protein: CASSRGTGDYGYTF
clone size: many; J gene: TRBJ2-7; V gene: TRBV5-1; CDR3 protein: CASSSSGQSYEQYF
clone size: -; J gene: TRBJ2-7; V gene: TRBV2; CDR3 protein: CASQGDENEQYF
clone size: few; J gene: TRBJ1-5; V gene: TRBV10-3; CDR3 protein: CAISESMFQKPGGNQPQHF
clone size: -; J gene: TRBJ2-5; V gene: TRBV11-2; CDR3 protein: CASSHSGGPGETQYF
clone size: -; J gene: TRBJ1-1; V gene: TRBV29-1; CDR3 protein: CSVPGGAMNTEAFF
clone size: few; J gene: TRBJ1-3; V gene: TRBV13; CDR3 protein: CASSLQDYTGNTIYF
clone size: many; J gene: TRBJ2-3; V gene: TRBV12-3/TRBV12-4; CDR3 protein: CASSQRTSGGGDTQYF
clone size: many; J gene: TRBJ2-1; V gene: TRBV7-3; CDR3 protein: CASSPATTHNEQFF
clone size: -; J gene: TRBJ2-7; V gene: TRBV5-4; CDR3 protein: CASSSGGWALYEQYF